This T cell receptor beta chain is from a study of blood T cell repertoires in COVID-19. Study context: The origin of the acute and convalescent COVID-19 samples was the United States, Italy and Spain. From T cells, B-cell-depleted T cells, or PBMCs came the material, which was cDNA or gDNA.

The V gene lost 4 bases and the J gene lost 0 bases, with 10 bases spanning the gap. This CDR3 has 16 amino acids. Looked up from germline, CDR1 is SEHNR and CDR2 is FQNEAQ (reference sequence). Per the original methods: Scientists estimated how many nucleated cells there were by amplifying reference gene primers. Only in-frame clones appear in the TCRdb table, and some are missing; sequencing was by immunoSEQ multiplex PCR. V, J and clone size are taken as reported in that table, and D and trimming were inferred from the DNA itself. The sample records approximately 150,000 clones, approximately 90% being singletons.

The material sequenced was peripheral blood. This TCR derives from a human donor in a cohort sampled during active COVID-19. The gene calls are TRBV7-9 and TRBJ1-6; D call uncertain. DNA of the CDR3: TGTGCCAGCAGCTCCGGTATTAGCTCCTATAATTCACCCCTCCACTTT. Translated: CASSSGISSYNSPLHF. Supplemented by reference TRBV7-9 and TRBJ1-6, the full variable domain reads DTGVSQNPRHKITKRGQNVTFRCDPISEHNRLYWYRQTLGQGPEFLTYFQNEAQLEKSRLLSDRFSAERPKGSFSTLEIQRTEQGDSAMYLCASSSGISSYNSPLHFGNGTRLTVT.